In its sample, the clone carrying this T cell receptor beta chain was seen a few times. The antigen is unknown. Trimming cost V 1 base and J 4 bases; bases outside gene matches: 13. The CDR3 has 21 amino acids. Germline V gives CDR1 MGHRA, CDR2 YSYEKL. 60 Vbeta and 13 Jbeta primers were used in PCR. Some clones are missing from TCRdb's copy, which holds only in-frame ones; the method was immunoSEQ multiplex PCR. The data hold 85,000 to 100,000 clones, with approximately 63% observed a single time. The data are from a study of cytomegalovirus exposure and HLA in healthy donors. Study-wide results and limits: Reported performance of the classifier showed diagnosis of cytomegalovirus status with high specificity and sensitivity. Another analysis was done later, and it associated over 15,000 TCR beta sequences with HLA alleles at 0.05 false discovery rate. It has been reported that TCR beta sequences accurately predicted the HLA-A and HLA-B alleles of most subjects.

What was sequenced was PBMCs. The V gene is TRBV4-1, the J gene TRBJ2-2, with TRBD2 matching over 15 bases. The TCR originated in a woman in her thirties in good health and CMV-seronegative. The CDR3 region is CASSQAGGTSGGSLFTGELFF. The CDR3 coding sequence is TGCGCCAGCAGCCAAGCGGGGGGGACTAGCGGGGGGTCCTTATTCACCGGGGAGCTGTTTTTT.